Listed below are T cell receptor beta chains from one sample, sequenced in a study of blood T cell repertoires in COVID-19. Assay used: immunoSEQ multiplex PCR; TCRdb lists only in-frame clones, some missing. There are 95,000 to 110,000 clones in the sample; around nine tenths occur only once, and roughly 5.6% lies in the top ten. Sequencing was carried out using peripheral blood. The source is a human donor in a cohort sampled during active COVID-19. Both conserved end residues are part of each CDR3. The D gene is left open where the match is weak. Size is omitted from some rows. Given values are once, few, many or a class for expanded clones.

D gene	J gene	V gene	clone size	CDR3 protein	CDR3 DNA
NA	TRBJ2-5	TRBV13	NA	CASSFGRRLQETQYF	TGTGCCAGCAGCTTCGGCAGGCGATTACAAGAGACCCAGTACTTC
NA	TRBJ1-2	TRBV5-1	NA	CASSPILGHNYGYTF	TGCGCCAGCAGCCCAATATTGGGCCATAACTATGGCTACACCTTC
TRBD1	TRBJ2-5	TRBV3-1/TRBV3-2	NA	CASSQKGARETQYF	TGTGCCAGCAGCCAAAAGGGGGCGCGAGAGACCCAGTACTTC
NA	TRBJ1-2	TRBV27	NA	CASSLVGVSNYGYTF	TGTGCCAGCAGTTTAGTCGGGGTATCTAACTATGGCTACACCTTC
TRBD1	TRBJ2-7	TRBV5-1	NA	CASSLGTGINEQYF	TGCGCCAGCAGCTTGGGGACAGGTATCAACGAGCAGTACTTC
NA	TRBJ2-5	TRBV7-7	few	CASSLGRTAGAAEETQYF	TGTGCTAGCAGCTTAGGTCGTACGGCGGGGGCGGCTGAAGAGACCCAGTACTTC
TRBD1	TRBJ2-5	TRBV27	NA	CASRGEGGWWETQYF	TGTGCCAGCAGAGGGGAAGGGGGCTGGTGGGAGACCCAGTACTTC
NA	TRBJ2-3	TRBV6-5	NA	CASSRRGGTDTQYF	TGTGCCAGCAGCCGCAGGGGAGGGACAGATACGCAGTATTTT
TRBD2	TRBJ2-7	TRBV7-8	NA	CASSSGGGAYEQYF	TGTGCCAGCAGCTCGGGGGGGGGAGCCTACGAGCAGTACTTC
NA	TRBJ1-6	TRBV7-6	NA	CASSSGGETYNSPLHF	TGTGCCAGCAGCTCAGGAGGGGAAACCTATAATTCACCCCTCCACTTT
NA	TRBJ1-6	TRBV3-1/TRBV3-2	NA	CASSQDSTYNSPLHF	TGTGCCAGCAGCCAAGACAGTACCTATAATTCACCCCTCCACTTT
TRBD2	TRBJ2-3	TRBV6-2/TRBV6-3	NA	CASSYIFALAGGRLTDTQYF	TGTGCCAGCAGTTACATTTTTGCACTAGCGGGGGGCCGCCTCACAGATACGCAGTATTTT
NA	TRBJ1-5	TRBV3-1/TRBV3-2	NA	CASSQLVGQPQHF	TGTGCCAGCAGCCAGCTAGTCGGTCAGCCCCAGCATTTT
TRBD2	TRBJ2-7	TRBV18	NA	CASSQSSGEYEQYF	TGTGCCAGCTCACAGTCTAGCGGGGAATACGAGCAGTACTTC
TRBD1	TRBJ2-5	TRBV6-6	NA	CASRSTGNQGYF	TGTGCCAGCAGATCGACAGGGAACCAGGGGTACTTC
TRBD1	TRBJ1-2	TRBV3-1/TRBV3-2	NA	CASSLRTGGYGYTF	TGTGCCAGCAGCCTTCGGACAGGTGGTTATGGCTACACCTTC
NA	TRBJ2-7	TRBV10-3	NA	CAISHGGGYEQYF	TGTGCCATCAGCCACGGGGGTGGCTACGAGCAGTACTTC
NA	TRBJ2-5	TRBV7-2	NA	CASSLVREETQYF	TGTGCCAGCAGCTTAGTGAGAGAAGAGACCCAGTACTTC
TRBD2	TRBJ2-7	TRBV6-2/TRBV6-3	NA	CASSLLAGSSYEQYF	TGTGCCAGCAGCCTCCTAGCGGGTAGCTCCTACGAGCAGTACTTC
NA	TRBJ1-6	TRBV2	NA	CASSEEGVGNSPLHF	TGTGCCAGCAGTGAAGAAGGGGTTGGTAATTCACCCCTCCACTTT
NA	TRBJ2-1	TRBV28	NA	CASSSLTPSGVGEQFF	TGTGCCAGCAGTTCTCTGACACCCTCGGGGGTTGGTGAGCAGTTCTTC
TRBD2	TRBJ2-3	TRBV24-1	NA	CATRGGGTDTQYF	TGTGCCACTCGCGGGGGGGGCACAGATACGCAGTATTTT
TRBD2	TRBJ2-3	TRBV30	NA	CAWSRLAGVPDTQYF	TGTGCCTGGAGTAGACTAGCGGGGGTTCCAGATACGCAGTATTTT
TRBD1	TRBJ2-5	TRBV5-6	few	CASSSEHRGRAQETQYF	TGTGCCAGCAGCTCTGAGCACAGGGGGCGCGCCCAAGAGACCCAGTACTTC
NA	TRBJ1-2	TRBV2	once	CASSELGQVYGYTF	TGTGCCAGCAGTGAACTGGGGCAGGTCTATGGCTACACCTTC
TRBD2	TRBJ2-1	TRBV5-1	NA	CASSLEQAGGPGNEQFF	TGCGCCAGCAGCTTGGAACAAGCGGGAGGGCCCGGCAATGAGCAGTTCTTC
TRBD2	TRBJ2-7	TRBV7-2	NA	CASSLGLAHEQYF	TGTGCCAGCAGCCTCGGACTAGCGCACGAGCAGTACTTC
NA	TRBJ2-1	TRBV28	NA	CASRTGGKGGFF	TGTGCCAGCAGAACAGGTGGGAAGGGTGGGTTCTTC
TRBD2	TRBJ2-7	TRBV7-9	NA	CASSPRGTSGAYEQYF	TGTGCCAGCAGCCCCAGAGGGACTAGCGGAGCCTACGAGCAGTACTTC
NA	TRBJ2-2	TRBV7-3	NA	CASSLTSSRGTGELFF	TGTGCCAGCAGCTTAACTTCGTCCAGGGGAACCGGGGAGCTGTTTTTT
NA	TRBJ2-3	TRBV7-9	NA	CASSLLVRGDTQYF	TGTGCCAGCAGCCTCCTGGTACGGGGAGATACGCAGTATTTT
TRBD1	TRBJ1-5	TRBV7-9	NA	CASSLATLTGTGGQPQHF	TGTGCCAGCAGCTTAGCAACTCTGACAGGGACCGGGGGTCAGCCCCAGCATTTT
TRBD1	TRBJ1-2	TRBV7-2	NA	CASRSPDRGTNYGYTF	TGTGCCAGCAGAAGCCCCGACAGGGGAACTAACTATGGCTACACCTTC
TRBD1	TRBJ1-4	TRBV7-9	NA	CASSLEGAFEKLFF	TGTGCCAGCAGCTTAGAGGGGGCGTTCGAAAAACTGTTTTTT
TRBD2	TRBJ2-7	TRBV4-1	NA	CASSQFPPSGRSNEQYF	TGCGCCAGCAGCCAATTCCCCCCTAGCGGGAGAAGCAACGAGCAGTACTTC
NA	TRBJ2-7	TRBV4-2	NA	CASSQESVVYYEQYF	TGTGCCAGCAGCCAAGAGAGCGTCGTATACTACGAGCAGTACTTC
NA	TRBJ1-4	TRBV7-3	NA	CASSLQAGEKLFF	TGTGCCAGCAGCTTACAGGCGGGAGAAAAACTGTTTTTT
NA	TRBJ1-3	TRBV4-3	NA	CASSQSPNRDIVGLNTIYF	TGCGCCAGCAGCCAAAGCCCGAACAGGGATATTGTTGGCTTGAACACCATATATTTT
NA	TRBJ1-5	TRBV7-9	few	CASSFGAGNQPQHF	TGTGCCAGCAGCTTTGGGGCTGGCAATCAGCCCCAGCATTTT
NA	TRBJ1-1	TRBV5-6	NA	CASSPELSNTEAFF	TGTGCCAGCAGCCCGGAACTATCGAACACTGAAGCTTTCTTT
NA	TRBJ2-3	TRBV7-2	NA	CASSLAQFSVSTDTQYF	TGTGCCAGCAGCTTAGCGCAATTCTCAGTCTCCACAGATACGCAGTATTTT
NA	TRBJ2-7	TRBV6-1	NA	CASSEGASYEQYF	TGTGCCAGCAGTGAAGGGGCCAGCTACGAGCAGTACTTC
TRBD1	TRBJ1-1	TRBV30	NA	CAWSLQGAGTEAFF	TGTGCCTGGAGCTTACAGGGGGCTGGCACTGAAGCTTTCTTT
TRBD1	TRBJ1-1	TRBV4-1	NA	CASSRIGGAGNTEAFF	TGCGCCAGCAGCCGAATAGGGGGCGCCGGGAACACTGAAGCTTTCTTT